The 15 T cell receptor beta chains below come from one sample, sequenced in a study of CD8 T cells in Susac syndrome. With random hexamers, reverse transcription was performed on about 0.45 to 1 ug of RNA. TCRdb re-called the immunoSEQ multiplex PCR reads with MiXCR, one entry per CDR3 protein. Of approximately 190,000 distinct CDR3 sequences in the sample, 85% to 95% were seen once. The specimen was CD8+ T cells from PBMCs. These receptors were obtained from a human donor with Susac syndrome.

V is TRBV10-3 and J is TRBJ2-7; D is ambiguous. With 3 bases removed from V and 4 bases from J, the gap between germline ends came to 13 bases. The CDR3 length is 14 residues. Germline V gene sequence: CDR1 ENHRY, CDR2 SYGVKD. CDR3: CAISDQSLFYEQYF. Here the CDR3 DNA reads TGTGCCATCAGTGACCAATCCTTATTTTACGAGCAGTACTTC.

The CDR3 reads CASSQQGRDEQYF. The CDR3 DNA reads as TGTGCCAGCAGCCAACAGGGGCGGGACGAGCAGTACTTC. The chain is built from TRBV14 and TRBJ2-7, with D possibly TRBD1 on 6 matching bases. Deletions cut 2 bases from V and 5 bases from J, with 10 bases between. CDR3 length equals 13 residues. Germline-derived CDR1 and CDR2 are SGHDN and FVKESK.

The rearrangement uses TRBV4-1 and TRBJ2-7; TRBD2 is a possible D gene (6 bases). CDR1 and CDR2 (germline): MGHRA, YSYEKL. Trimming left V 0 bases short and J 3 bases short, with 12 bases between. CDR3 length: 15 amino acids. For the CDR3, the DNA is TGCGCCAGCAGCCAAGAGTGGGGAGCGGGCTACGAGCAGTACTTC. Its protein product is CASSQEWGAGYEQYF.

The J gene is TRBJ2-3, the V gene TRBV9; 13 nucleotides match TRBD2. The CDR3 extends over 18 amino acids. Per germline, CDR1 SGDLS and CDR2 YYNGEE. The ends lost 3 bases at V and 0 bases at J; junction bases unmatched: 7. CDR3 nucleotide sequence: TGTGCCAGCAGCGAGGGGACTAGCGGGGCCCTTAGCACAGATACGCAGTATTTT. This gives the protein CASSEGTSGALSTDTQYF. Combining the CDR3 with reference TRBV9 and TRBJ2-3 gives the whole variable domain DSGVTQTPKHLITATGQRVTLRCSPRSGDLSVYWYQQSLDQGLQFLIQYYNGEERAKGNILERFSAQQFPDLHSELNLSSLELGDSALYFCASSEGTSGALSTDTQYFGPGTRLTVL.

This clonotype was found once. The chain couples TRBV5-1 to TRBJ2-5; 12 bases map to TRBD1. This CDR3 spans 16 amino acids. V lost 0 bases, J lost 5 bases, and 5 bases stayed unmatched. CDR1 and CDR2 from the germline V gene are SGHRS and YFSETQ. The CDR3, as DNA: TGCGCCAGCAGCTTGGTCGGGACAGGGGGCCTTGAGACCCAGTACTTC. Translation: CASSLVGTGGLETQYF. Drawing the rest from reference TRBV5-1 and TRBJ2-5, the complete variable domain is KAGVTQTPRYLIKTRGQQVTLSCSPISGHRSVSWYQQTPGQGLQFLFEYFSETQRNKGNFPGRFSGRQFSNSRSEMNVSTLELGDSALYLCASSLVGTGGLETQYFGPGTRLLVL.

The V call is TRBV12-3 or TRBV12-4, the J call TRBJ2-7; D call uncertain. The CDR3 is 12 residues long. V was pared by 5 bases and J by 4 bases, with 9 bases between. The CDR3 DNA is TGTGCCAGCAGTGTATCACTGTACGAGCAGTACTTC. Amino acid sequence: CASSVSLYEQYF.

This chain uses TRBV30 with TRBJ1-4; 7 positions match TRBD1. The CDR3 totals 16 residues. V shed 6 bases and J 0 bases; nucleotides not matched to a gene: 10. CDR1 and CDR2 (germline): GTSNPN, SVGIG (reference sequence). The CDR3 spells CACTRQGIPTNEKLFF. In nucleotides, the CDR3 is TGTGCCTGCACTAGACAGGGAATTCCAACTAATGAAAAACTGTTTTTT.

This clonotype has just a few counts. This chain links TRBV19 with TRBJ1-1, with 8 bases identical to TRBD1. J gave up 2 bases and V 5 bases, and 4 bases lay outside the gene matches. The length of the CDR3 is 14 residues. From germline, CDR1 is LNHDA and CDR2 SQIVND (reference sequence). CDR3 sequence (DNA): TGTGCCAGTAGTCCGGACAGGGTTAACACTGAAGCTTTCTTT. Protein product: CASSPDRVNTEAFF.

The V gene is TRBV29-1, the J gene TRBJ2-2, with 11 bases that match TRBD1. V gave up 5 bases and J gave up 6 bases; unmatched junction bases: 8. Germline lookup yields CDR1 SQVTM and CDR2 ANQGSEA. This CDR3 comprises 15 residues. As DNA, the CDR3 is TGCAGCGTTCTCCGGGACAGGGGGTCAGCCGGGGAGCTGTTTTTT. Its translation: CSVLRDRGSAGELFF.

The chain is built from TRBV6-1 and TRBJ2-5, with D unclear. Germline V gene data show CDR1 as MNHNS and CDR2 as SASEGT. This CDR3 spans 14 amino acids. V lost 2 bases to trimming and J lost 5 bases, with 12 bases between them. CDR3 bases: TGTGCCAGCAGTGAAACAGTAGCTGTGGAGACCCAGTACTTC. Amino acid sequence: CASSETVAVETQYF.

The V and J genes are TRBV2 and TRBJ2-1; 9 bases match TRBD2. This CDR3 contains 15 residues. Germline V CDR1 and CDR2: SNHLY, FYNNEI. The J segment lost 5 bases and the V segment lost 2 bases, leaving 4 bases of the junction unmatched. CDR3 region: CASSELAGGDNEQFF. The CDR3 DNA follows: TGTGCCAGCAGTGAACTGGCGGGGGGGGACAATGAGCAGTTCTTC.

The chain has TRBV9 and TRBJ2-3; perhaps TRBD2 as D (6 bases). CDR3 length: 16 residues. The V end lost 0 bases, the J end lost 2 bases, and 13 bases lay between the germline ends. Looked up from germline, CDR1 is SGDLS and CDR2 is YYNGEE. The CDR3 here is CASSVVGGIPTDTQYF. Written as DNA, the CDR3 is TGTGCCAGCAGCGTAGTTGGCGGGATCCCCACAGATACGCAGTATTTT.

The chain's CDR3 is CAISDTGGVYNEQFF. Here the CDR3 DNA reads TGTGCCATCAGTGACACAGGGGGCGTATACAATGAGCAGTTCTTC. V gene TRBV10-3 combines with J gene TRBJ2-1; 9 bases fit TRBD1. Germline V lookup: CDR1 ENHRY, CDR2 SYGVKD. Trimming cost V 3 bases and J 4 bases; bases outside gene matches: 4. CDR3 size: 15 residues.

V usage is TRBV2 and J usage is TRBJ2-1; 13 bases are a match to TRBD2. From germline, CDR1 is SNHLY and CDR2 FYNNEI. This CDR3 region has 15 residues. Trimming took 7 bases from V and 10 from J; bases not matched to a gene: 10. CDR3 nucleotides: TGTGCCAGCACCGAAACGGGACTAGCGGGAAACGAGCAGTTCTTC. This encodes CASTETGLAGNEQFF.

CDR3 in DNA: TGCAGCGTTGAAAGGGAGAACACTGAAGCTTTCTTT. This encodes CSVERENTEAFF. The chain has TRBV29-1 and TRBJ1-1; D remains unclear. Trimming cost V 2 bases and J 1 base, with 5 bases left between them. Germline V gene data show CDR1 as SQVTM and CDR2 as ANQGSEA. The CDR3 length is 12 residues.